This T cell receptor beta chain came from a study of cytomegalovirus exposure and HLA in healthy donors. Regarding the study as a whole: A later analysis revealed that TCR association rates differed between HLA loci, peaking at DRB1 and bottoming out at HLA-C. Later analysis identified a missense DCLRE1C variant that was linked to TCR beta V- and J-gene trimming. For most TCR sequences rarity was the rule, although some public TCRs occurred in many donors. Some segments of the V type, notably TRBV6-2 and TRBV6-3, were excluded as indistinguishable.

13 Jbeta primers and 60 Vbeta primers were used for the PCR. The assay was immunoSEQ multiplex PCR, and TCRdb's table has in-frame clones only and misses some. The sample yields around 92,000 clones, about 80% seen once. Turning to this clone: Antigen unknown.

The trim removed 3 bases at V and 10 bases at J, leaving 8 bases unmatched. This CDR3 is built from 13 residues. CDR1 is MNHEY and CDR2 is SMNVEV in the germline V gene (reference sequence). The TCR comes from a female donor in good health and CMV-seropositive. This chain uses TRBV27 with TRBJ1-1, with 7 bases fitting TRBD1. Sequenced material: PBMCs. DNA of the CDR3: TGTGCCAGCAGTTTCGGGGCTACAGGGGCAGCTTTCTTT. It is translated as CASSFGATGAAFF.